The clone carrying this T cell receptor beta chain was counted between two and nine times. The CDR3 is made up of 12 amino acids. Germline CDR1 and CDR2: GTSNPN and SVGIG (reference sequence). V was clipped by 7 bases and J by 2 bases; unmatched bases: 4. This record comes from a study of control samples from healthy donors and cancer patients. Using immunoSEQ multiplex PCR, the repertoire was profiled, and TCRdb retains in-frame clones only, with some absent. This repertoire shows 350,000 to 450,000 clones, roughly 90% found once; its top ten account for more than 6%. Sequencing was done on a sample of PBMCs. This chain links TRBV30 with TRBJ1-2, with 7 bases identical to TRBD1. This receptor was obtained from a man aged 35 to 55 with head and neck cancer. DNA of the CDR3: TGTGCCTTCTCGACAGGGAACTATGGCTACACCTTC. Protein product: CAFSTGNYGYTF.